This T cell receptor (beta chain) emerged from a study of brain T cells in children with intractable seizures. Time point: blood from clinic visit 5 months post-surgery; TSC patient then seizure free. The sequenced cases were selected for having the highest brain T cell transcript signatures. Patients received at least one anti-epileptic drug before surgery. The data were produced by immunoSEQ multiplex PCR, yet TCRdb's version contains in-frame clones alone and is incomplete. This table holds 340,000 or so clones, 93% found once. About this clone itself: The antigen is unknown.

Study-level findings and limits: Pre- and post-surgery blood differed in depth, so pre-surgery absences may be undersampling. HCMV serostatus was not known, and viral specificity came from CDR3 similarity only.

The germline gives CDR1 MNHEY, CDR2 SMNVEV (reference sequence). Trimming took 4 bases from V and 8 from J, leaving 14 bases between them. This CDR3 comprises 13 residues. This receptor was identified in a boy in the first two years of life with tuberous sclerosis and intractable seizures. Sequences were derived from peripheral blood, sampled less than 6 months after surgery. This chain uses TRBV27 with TRBJ1-2; D unclear. DNA for the CDR3: TGTGCCAGCAGTTCCTTGCCGGTCTGGGGCTACACCTTC. Residues: CASSSLPVWGYTF.